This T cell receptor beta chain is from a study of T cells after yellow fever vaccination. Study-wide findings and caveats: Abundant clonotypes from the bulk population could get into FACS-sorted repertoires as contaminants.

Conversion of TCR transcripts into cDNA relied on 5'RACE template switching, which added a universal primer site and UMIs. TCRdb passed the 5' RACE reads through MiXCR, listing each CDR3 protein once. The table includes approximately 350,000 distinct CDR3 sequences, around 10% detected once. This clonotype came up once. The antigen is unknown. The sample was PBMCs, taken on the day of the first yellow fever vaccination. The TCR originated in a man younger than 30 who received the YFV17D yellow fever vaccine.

The CDR3 DNA follows: TGTGCCAGCAGCGTAGATCCGACTAGCGGGGGGTTGAGGGATACGCAGTATTTT. It specifies CASSVDPTSGGLRDTQYF. This chain joins TRBV9 and TRBJ2-3; 13 bases match TRBD2. The CDR3 has 18 amino acids. J was trimmed by 6 bases and V by 0 bases; bases with no gene match: 10. Per germline, CDR1 SGDLS and CDR2 YYNGEE.